The next 27 T cell receptor beta chains were all read from a single sample in a study of CD8+CD57+ T cells in acquired aplastic anemia (dated by TCRdb to 2016 to 2018). TCRdb names Illumina HiSeq 2000 as the instrument used. Genomic DNA served as template for TCR beta VDJ combination and CDR3 sequence profiling. TCRdb's own reprocessing of the public reads used fastp at Q25 and MiXCR and kept productive beta chains. One record per CDR3 amino acid sequence lists the most common genes and DNA. A total of about 180,000 distinct CDR3 sequences appear in this sample, under 55% of them only once. Roughly 3% of the sample lies in the top ten. The sample comprised sorted CD4+, CD8+, or CD8+CD57+ T cells (not recorded which) from PBMCs. The receptors shown here come from a human donor in good health.

The J gene is TRBJ2-7, the V gene TRBV18; TRBD2 might be the D (6 bases). CDR3 size: 13 residues. Germline assignment: CDR1 KGHSH and CDR2 LQKENI. Trimming took 3 bases from V and 7 from J, leaving 13 bases between them. The CDR3 protein is CASSPGWGEEQYF. CDR3 nucleotides: TGTGCCAGCTCACCGGGGTGGGGGGAAGAGCAGTACTTC.

The chain recombines TRBV19 with TRBJ2-5; D is unresolved. The CDR3 sequence is 15 residues long. The ends were cut back, 5 bases at V and 2 bases at J, with 15 bases in the middle. In germline, CDR1 is LNHDA, CDR2 SQIVND (reference sequence). The CDR3 is CASSSWAAFQETQYF. The DNA of the CDR3 is TGTGCCAGTAGTTCATGGGCCGCATTTCAAGAGACCCAGTACTTC.

In this sample, this clonotype turned up many times. The CDR3: CASRTQKNTEAFF. As DNA, the CDR3 is TGTGCCAGCAGGACACAAAAGAACACTGAAGCTTTCTTT. This chain links TRBV6-5 with TRBJ1-1; no definite D call. The germline CDR1 and CDR2 sequences are MNHEY and SVGAGI. The V gene lost 6 bases and the J gene lost 1 base, with 9 bases spanning the gap. The length of the CDR3 is 13 residues.

This clonotype is labeled medium-sized. V gene TRBV15 combines with J gene TRBJ2-7, with D unresolved. The germline V and J ends were trimmed by 0 bases and 2 bases, with 5 bases remaining between them. The germline gives CDR1 LNHNV, CDR2 YYDKDF (reference sequence). This CDR3 has 13 residues. CDR3 in amino acids: CATSRDPAYEQYF. Here the CDR3 DNA reads TGTGCCACCAGCAGAGATCCCGCCTACGAGCAGTACTTC.

The rearrangement uses TRBV9 and TRBJ2-5; TRBD1 agrees at 9 bases. Germline V lookup: CDR1 SGDLS, CDR2 YYNGEE. Trimming took 0 bases from V and 5 from J; bases not matched to a gene: 11. The CDR3 runs 17 residues. CDR3 DNA: TGTGCCAGCAGCGTAGGAGGAGGGACAGGGACGTTGGAGACCCAGTACTTC. Its translation is CASSVGGGTGTLETQYF.

The genes are TRBV29-1 and TRBJ2-2; D is ambiguous. The CDR3 totals 12 residues. V shed 3 bases and J shed 7 bases, with 9 bases lying between them. The V gene's germline CDR1 is SQVTM and CDR2 ANQGSEA. The CDR3 is CSVEQVHGELFF. The DNA for the CDR3 is TGCAGCGTTGAGCAGGTCCACGGGGAGCTGTTTTTT.

The chain recombines TRBV7-8 with TRBJ2-5, with D unresolved. The germline gives CDR1 SGHVS, CDR2 FQNEAQ. V shed 5 bases and J shed 3 bases, with 7 bases lying between them. This CDR3 is 12 amino acids long. Written as DNA, the CDR3 is TGTGCCAGCAGCCAGTGGAAAGAGACCCAGTACTTC. Translating gives CASSQWKETQYF.

The chain recombines TRBV10-1 with TRBJ2-5, with 11 nucleotides matching TRBD1. The CDR3 spans 15 residues. CDR1 and CDR2 (germline): WNHNN, SYGVQD (reference sequence). V lost 2 bases and J lost 5; bases outside the gene matches: 4. CDR3 protein: CASSEGQGARETQYF. CDR3 bases: TGCGCCAGCAGTGAGGGACAGGGGGCACGGGAGACCCAGTACTTC.

This clonotype was observed a handful of times. The rearrangement links TRBV2 to TRBJ1-1; D is unresolved. The CDR3 runs to 14 residues. CDR1 SNHLY and CDR2 FYNNEI come from the germline V gene. V lost 1 base and J 2 bases, leaving 8 bases between the germline ends. The CDR3 coding sequence is TGTGCCAGCAGTGAAGGGGAGTCCAACACTGAAGCTTTCTTT. This translates into CASSEGESNTEAFF. Combining the CDR3 with reference TRBV2 and TRBJ1-1 gives the whole variable domain EPEVTQTPSHQVTQMGQEVILRCVPISNHLYFYWYRQILGQKVEFLVSFYNNEISEKSEIFDDQFSVERPDGSNFTLKIRSTKLEDSAMYFCASSEGESNTEAFFGQGTRLTVV.

The chain recombines TRBV5-1 with TRBJ2-7; D is possibly TRBD1 (5 bases). The germline V gene has CDR1 SGHRS and CDR2 YFSETQ. The V and J ends lost 4 bases and 6 bases respectively, with 17 bases between them. CDR3 length: 14 residues. CDR3 amino acids: CASSPGQGFGEQYF. For the CDR3, the DNA is TGCGCCAGCAGCCCAGGGCAGGGCTTCGGCGAGCAGTACTTC.

This chain joins TRBV25-1 and TRBJ1-2; 11 bases match TRBD1. This CDR3 spans 17 amino acids. The V gene end was trimmed by 3 bases and the J gene end by 5 bases; junction bases not matched to a gene: 11. Germline V gene data show CDR1 as MGHDK and CDR2 as SYGVNS. This CDR3 reads CASSDQAIGTGGYGYTF. The DNA for the CDR3 is TGTGCCAGCAGTGATCAGGCGATCGGGACAGGGGGTTATGGCTACACCTTC.

This chain links TRBV11-2 with TRBJ2-7; 11 bases are shared with TRBD2. Germline trimming cut 5 bases from V and 3 bases from J; bases unmatched to any gene: 6. The germline CDR1 and CDR2 sequences are SGHAT and FQNNGV. CDR3 length: 15 residues. As DNA, the CDR3 is TGTGCCAGCAGCCCTAGCGGGGGGTTCAGCTACGAGCAGTACTTC. It is translated as CASSPSGGFSYEQYF. Complete variable domain (other parts from reference TRBV11-2 and TRBJ2-7): EAGVAQSPRYKIIEKRQSVAFWCNPISGHATLYWYQQILGQGPKLLIQFQNNGVVDDSQLPKDRFSAERLKGVDSTLKIQPAKLEDSAVYLCASSPSGGFSYEQYFGPGTRLTVT.

This chain connects TRBV29-1 to TRBJ1-2; 7 bases agree with TRBD1. V lost 2 bases and J lost 7; bases outside the gene matches: 1. The CDR3 has 11 residues. Looked up from germline, CDR1 is SQVTM and CDR2 is ANQGSEA. In DNA form, the CDR3 reads TGCAGCGTTGAAACAGGGGCTGGCTACACCTTC. Amino acid sequence: CSVETGAGYTF.

The chain couples TRBV15 to TRBJ2-1; TRBD2 matches at 7 bases. In germline, CDR1 is LNHNV, CDR2 YYDKDF (reference sequence). Trimming took 0 bases from V and 8 from J; bases not matched to a gene: 7. The CDR3 is made up of 15 amino acids. CDR3 loop: CATSRDLGGVDEQFF. DNA of the CDR3: TGTGCCACCAGCAGAGATCTGGGGGGGGTCGATGAGCAGTTCTTC.

In the case of this clonotype: This may be a read error: a much more frequent sequence differs by one nucleotide. The chain's CDR3 is CAGSLARGHNEQFF. DNA for the CDR3: TGTGCCGGCAGCTTAGCGAGGGGGCACAATGAGCAGTTCTTC. The genes are TRBV7-2 and TRBJ2-1; 7 bases agree with TRBD1. This CDR3 spans 14 amino acids. Germline V gene data show CDR1 as SGHTA and CDR2 as FQGNSA. The whole variable domain, remainder taken from reference TRBV7-2 and TRBJ2-1, is GAGVSQSPSNKVTEKGKDVELRCDPISGHTALYWYRQSLGQGLEFLIYFQGNSAPDKSGLPSDRFSAERTGGSVSTLTIQRTQQEDSAVYLCAGSLARGHNEQFFGPGTRLTVL.

This clonotype was picked up many times. This sequence joins TRBV6-1 and TRBJ2-6, with a tentative D call TRBD2 (5 bases). Trimming cost V 5 bases and J 10 bases, with 15 bases left between them. The CDR3 contains 14 residues. Germline V CDR1 and CDR2: MNHNS, SASEGT. CDR3 sequence reads: CASSTNSGENVLTF. CDR3 bases: TGTGCCAGCAGTACAAATTCCGGGGAAAACGTCCTGACTTTC.

This rearrangement joins TRBV28 to TRBJ1-3; 11 nucleotides agree with TRBD1. The trim removed 4 bases at V and 5 bases at J, leaving 10 bases unmatched. Germline assignment: CDR1 MDHEN and CDR2 SYDVKM. This CDR3 contains 17 residues. CDR3 residues: CASSSPRGQGDRNTIYF. The CDR3 DNA follows: TGTGCCAGCAGTTCCCCTCGGGGACAGGGGGACAGAAACACCATATATTTT.

The rearrangement uses TRBV25-1 and TRBJ2-7, with D perhaps matching TRBD1 or TRBD2 (5 bases each). V lost 4 bases and J lost 3, with 19 bases in between. Germline V gene lookup returns CDR1 MGHDK and CDR2 SYGVNS. There are 16 residues in the CDR3. CDR3: CASSGRNTGTGYEQYF. CDR3 nucleotide sequence: TGTGCCAGCAGTGGACGAAACACCGGGACGGGCTACGAGCAGTACTTC.

This chain connects TRBV18 to TRBJ2-5; D not resolved. Germline CDR1 is KGHSH and CDR2 is LQKENI. Trimming shortened V by 8 bases and J by 7 bases, and 11 bases separated the two germline ends. CDR3 length: 11 residues. CDR3 DNA: TGTGCCAGCGCCACGGATGTGACCCAGTACTTC. As protein: CASATDVTQYF. Supplemented by reference TRBV18 and TRBJ2-5, the full variable domain reads NAGVMQNPRHLVRRRGQEARLRCSPMKGHSHVYWYRQLPEEGLKFMVYLQKENIIDESGMPKERFSAEFPKEGPSILRIQQVVRGDSAAYFCASATDVTQYFGPGTRLLVL.

The rearrangement uses TRBV2 and TRBJ1-6; TRBD1 agrees at 7 bases. From germline, CDR1 is SNHLY and CDR2 FYNNEI. CDR3 size: 15 residues. J gave up 10 bases and V 4 bases, and 10 bases lay outside the gene matches. For the CDR3, the DNA is TGTGCCAGCAGTGCTATCGACAGGGCCAACTCACCCCTCCACTTT. Translating it yields CASSAIDRANSPLHF.

This clonotype was seen a few times. The chain employs TRBV18 and TRBJ2-7, with 9 bases identical to TRBD1. With V trimmed by 3 bases and J by 2 bases, 8 bases remained unmatched. The CDR3 runs to 16 residues. Germline CDR1 and CDR2: KGHSH and LQKENI. DNA of the CDR3: TGTGCCAGCTCACCGGCCGCCGGGACAGGGACCTACGAGCAGTACTTC. It is translated as CASSPAAGTGTYEQYF.

This chain uses TRBV10-3 with TRBJ2-2; maybe TRBD1 (6 bases). The CDR3 loop spans 15 amino acids. Per germline, CDR1 ENHRY and CDR2 SYGVKD. V shed 10 bases and J shed 3 bases, with 18 bases lying between them. CDR3 bases: TGTGCCACCGCAGTCCCGGGACAAGACACCGGGGAGCTGTTTTTT. This translates into CATAVPGQDTGELFF.

In this sample, this clonotype turned up a few times. The CDR3 DNA is TGTGCCAGCAGCTTGGCGGGGGGCTTTGAAAAACTGTTTTTT. This encodes CASSLAGGFEKLFF. This chain joins TRBV5-4 and TRBJ1-4, with a possible D match to TRBD1 (6 bases). V gave up 0 bases and J gave up 7 bases, with 10 bases separating them. The CDR3 extends over 14 amino acids. CDR1 SGHNT and CDR2 YYREEE come from the germline V gene (reference sequence).

This clonotype was seen only a few times. V is TRBV6-2 or TRBV6-3 and J is TRBJ2-3; 13 bases map to TRBD2. V shed 0 bases, J shed 3 bases, and the junction held 6 bases outside the gene matches. This CDR3 is built from 18 residues. From germline, CDR1 is MNHEY and CDR2 SVGEGT. CDR3 DNA sequence: TGTGCCAGCAGTTACTCGTGGACTAGCGGGAGTCCAACAGATACGCAGTATTTT. Its translation: CASSYSWTSGSPTDTQYF.

This clonotype occurred many times. This chain uses TRBV12-3 or TRBV12-4 with TRBJ2-1; no definite D call. The CDR3 has 15 amino acids. V was trimmed by 5 bases and J by 2 bases, leaving 13 bases between them. The CDR3, as DNA: TGTGCCAGCAGTGCGGACGGAGCTACCTACAATGAGCAGTTCTTC. Translation gives CASSADGATYNEQFF.

At least ten counts were recorded for this clonotype. The chain has TRBV7-9 and TRBJ2-3; the match to TRBD2 covers 8 bases. Germline assignment: CDR1 SEHNR and CDR2 FQNEAQ (reference sequence). This CDR3 has 12 amino acids. Trimming cost V 5 bases and J 11 bases; bases outside gene matches: 6. CDR3 residues: CASSVTSGGQYF. The CDR3 DNA sequence: TGTGCCAGCAGCGTAACTAGCGGCGGGCAGTATTTT.

This clonotype was counted many times. This chain joins TRBV20-1 and TRBJ2-7; 9 bases agree with TRBD2. The CDR3 is made up of 13 amino acids. After removal of 5 bases from V and 2 bases from J, the junction contained 4 bases not matched to a gene. Per the germline V gene, CDR1 is DFQATT and CDR2 is SNEGSKA (reference sequence). The CDR3 spells CSAGPSGTYEQYF. DNA of the CDR3: TGCAGTGCTGGGCCTAGCGGGACCTACGAGCAGTACTTC.